Presented here are 21 T cell receptor beta chains from one specimen sequenced in a study of blood T cell repertoires in COVID-19. The assay was immunoSEQ multiplex PCR, and TCRdb's table has in-frame clones only and misses some. This table has 300,000 to 450,000 clones, about nine tenths appearing once. The sample was PBMCs or T cells enriched from blood (not recorded which). These receptor sequences come from a woman younger than 45 who had been exposed to COVID-19.

The rearrangement joins TRBV10-2 to TRBJ2-7, with TRBD2 matching 10 bases. V lost 7 bases and J lost 0; bases outside the gene matches: 9. Germline loops: CDR1 WSHSY, CDR2 SAAADI. CDR3 size: 16 residues. The CDR3 reads CASTGLAGGNSYEQYF. The DNA for the CDR3 is TGCGCCAGCACGGGGTTAGCGGGAGGAAACTCCTACGAGCAGTACTTC.

The chain carries TRBV12-3 or TRBV12-4 and TRBJ2-7; D ambiguous. The CDR3 runs to 13 residues. Between the trimmed V and J ends, which lost 2 bases and 6 bases, there was a span of 11 bases. The CDR3 DNA reads as TGTGCCAGCAGTTTAATGGTAGCCGGCGAGCAGTACTTC. As protein: CASSLMVAGEQYF.

The chain carries TRBV19 and TRBJ1-2, with D unresolved. The CDR3 is 12 residues long. Germline CDR1 is LNHDA and CDR2 is SQIVND (reference sequence). Trimming took 10 bases from V and 4 from J, leaving 13 bases between them. CDR3: CATQMGLYGYTF. The CDR3 bases are TGTGCCACCCAAATGGGCCTCTATGGCTACACCTTC.

The gene calls are TRBV3-1 (or the pseudogene TRBV3-2) and TRBJ1-3; D might be TRBD1 (5 bases). This CDR3 comprises 14 residues. V dropped 3 bases and J dropped 8 bases, with 14 bases sitting between them. Germline CDR1 and CDR2: LGHDT and YNNKEL (reference sequence). CDR3 nucleotides: TGTGCCAGCAGCCAGGAGGGGACCCGGCACACCATATATTTT. It is translated as CASSQEGTRHTIYF.

The chain recombines TRBV7-9 with TRBJ2-3; 8 bases line up with TRBD1. V was clipped by 5 bases and J by 4 bases; unmatched bases: 8. This CDR3 is built from 15 residues. Germline CDR1 SEHNR, CDR2 FQNEAQ (reference sequence). CDR3 sequence: CASSMRTGQADTQYF. In DNA, the CDR3 is TGTGCCAGCAGCATGAGGACAGGGCAGGCAGATACGCAGTATTTT.

The rearrangement uses TRBV2 and TRBJ1-3; 7 bases map to TRBD1. The junction had 10 bases not matched to a gene; V was cut back by 7 bases and J by 7 bases. From germline, CDR1 is SNHLY and CDR2 FYNNEI. The CDR3 contains 14 residues. DNA for the CDR3: TGTGCCAGCACGAGTCAGGGGGAGTTGAACACCATATATTTT. Translating gives CASTSQGELNTIYF. Complete variable domain (other parts from reference TRBV2 and TRBJ1-3): EPEVTQTPSHQVTQMGQEVILRCVPISNHLYFYWYRQILGQKVEFLVSFYNNEISEKSEIFDDQFSVERPDGSNFTLKIRSTKLEDSAMYFCASTSQGELNTIYFGEGSWLTVV.

The rearrangement links TRBV5-1 to TRBJ2-1; 9 bases match TRBD2. Germline V lookup: CDR1 SGHRS, CDR2 YFSETQ. V was clipped by 5 bases and J by 7 bases; unmatched bases: 10. The CDR3 loop spans 15 amino acids. In DNA, the CDR3 is TGCGCCAGCAGTGATCGCGGGAGGGCCCCGAATGAGCAGTTCTTC. Protein: CASSDRGRAPNEQFF.

The chain joins TRBV20-1 to TRBJ2-7, with 10 positions matching TRBD2. Trimming cost V 3 bases and J 2 bases; bases outside gene matches: 7. CDR1 DFQATT and CDR2 SNEGSKA come from the germline V gene (reference sequence). The CDR3 is 15 amino acids. The CDR3 protein is CSASGAGGVTYEQYF. CDR3 in DNA: TGCAGTGCTAGTGGAGCGGGAGGGGTAACCTACGAGCAGTACTTC.

The chain is built from TRBV29-1 and TRBJ1-1; D unresolved. Germline V lookup: CDR1 SQVTM, CDR2 ANQGSEA. The CDR3 length is 13 residues. Trimming removed 4 bases at V and 4 bases at J, with 13 bases between. Here the CDR3 DNA reads TGCAGCGTTGTCGAGGGATGGGGCACTGAAGCTTTCTTT. Protein sequence: CSVVEGWGTEAFF. The full variable domain, in which reference TRBV29-1 and TRBJ1-1 provide the parts outside the CDR3, is SAVISQKPSRDICQRGTSLTIQCQVDSQVTMMFWYRQQPGQSLTLIATANQGSEATYESGFVIDKFPISRPNLTFSTLTVSNMSPEDSSIYLCSVVEGWGTEAFFGQGTRLTVV.

V is TRBV7-9 and J is TRBJ2-6, with D uncertain. Trimming shortened V by 5 bases and J by 2 bases, and 10 bases separated the two germline ends. The length of the CDR3 is 15 residues. From germline, CDR1 is SEHNR and CDR2 FQNEAQ (reference sequence). CDR3 DNA: TGTGCCAGCAGCACCACTGTTACTGGGGCCAACGTCCTGACTTTC. It translates to CASSTTVTGANVLTF.

The J gene is TRBJ2-7, the V gene TRBV20-1; 7 nucleotides match TRBD1. The CDR3 consists of 14 residues. J lost 0 bases, V lost 6 bases, and 8 bases had no gene match. From germline, CDR1 is DFQATT and CDR2 SNEGSKA (reference sequence). CDR3 nucleotides: TGCAGTGCCAGTACCGGGACAGCCTCCTACGAGCAGTACTTC. Translated: CSASTGTASYEQYF.

The gene calls are TRBV6-2 or TRBV6-3 and TRBJ1-1; TRBD1 aligns across 7 bases. The ends lost 5 bases at V and 0 bases at J; junction bases unmatched: 6. Germline-derived CDR1 and CDR2 are MNHEY and SVGEGT. The CDR3 has 15 amino acids. DNA of the CDR3: TGTGCCAGCAGTCACAACAGGGGAGTGAACACTGAAGCTTTCTTT. Translating it yields CASSHNRGVNTEAFF.

The CDR3 region has the DNA TGTGCCAGCAGCTTAACAGGGGGGCAGCCCCAGCATTTT. It yields the protein CASSLTGGQPQHF. The genes are TRBV7-9 and TRBJ1-5; 8 positions agree with TRBD1. The CDR3 is 13 amino acids. V lost 2 bases and J lost 7; bases outside the gene matches: 1. The V gene's germline CDR1 is SEHNR and CDR2 FQNEAQ (reference sequence).

The chain employs TRBV27 and TRBJ2-3; 7 positions agree with TRBD2. Trimming at V came to 6 bases and at J to 3 bases, leaving 21 bases not matched to a gene. Germline V gene sequence: CDR1 MNHEY, CDR2 SMNVEV (reference sequence). The CDR3 loop spans 19 amino acids. The CDR3: CASRRLAMGVREITDTQYF. CDR3 DNA: TGTGCCAGCAGAAGACTAGCAATGGGGGTGAGGGAGATTACAGATACGCAGTATTTT.

This chain links TRBV7-3 with TRBJ2-3, with D possibly matching TRBD2 (6 bases). Trimming pared 4 bases from V and 6 bases from J, leaving 26 bases between. CDR1 and CDR2 from the germline V gene are SGHTA and FQGTGA. The CDR3 spans 18 residues. The chain's CDR3 is CASSSIGPILRGSDTQYF. The CDR3 DNA reads as TGTGCCAGCAGCTCGATCGGACCCATTCTACGGGGGTCGGATACGCAGTATTTT.

The V call is TRBV7-9, the J call TRBJ2-7, with TRBD2 identical over 10 bases. Germline-derived CDR1 and CDR2 are SEHNR and FQNEAQ (reference sequence). The CDR3 has 17 amino acids. With V trimmed by 1 base and J by 4 bases, 10 bases remained unmatched. Here the CDR3 DNA reads TGTGCCAGCAGCTTAGTAGCGGGAGGACGGGGGTTTTACGAGCAGTACTTC. As protein: CASSLVAGGRGFYEQYF.

The chain is built from TRBV29-1 and TRBJ1-2; TRBD1 is a possible D gene (5 bases). The V gene lost 7 bases and the J gene lost 8 bases, with 14 bases spanning the gap. CDR3 size: 11 residues. Germline V gene lookup returns CDR1 SQVTM and CDR2 ANQGSEA. The DNA of the CDR3 is TGCAGCGCCGGTTGGGGGGTCGGCTACACCTTC. Protein: CSAGWGVGYTF.

A remark on this clone: The same CDR3 can be traced to other DNA sequences in this sample. The rearrangement joins TRBV28 to TRBJ2-7; D ambiguous. The CDR3 runs 13 residues. V lost 3 bases and J lost 2, with 8 bases in between. Germline CDR1 and CDR2: MDHEN and SYDVKM. Here the CDR3 reads CASSLAGPYEQYF. The CDR3, as DNA: TGTGCCAGCAGTTTGGCAGGCCCCTACGAGCAGTACTTC. The full variable domain, in which reference TRBV28 and TRBJ2-7 provide the parts outside the CDR3, is DVKVTQSSRYLVKRTGEKVFLECVQDMDHENMFWYRQDPGLGLRLIYFSYDVKMKEKGDIPEGYSVSREKKERFSLILESASTNQTSMYLCASSLAGPYEQYFGPGTRLTVT.

The rearrangement joins TRBV5-4 to TRBJ2-2; 11 bases match TRBD1. The CDR3 has 18 residues. Germline CDR1 SGHNT, CDR2 YYREEE (reference sequence). J gave up 6 bases and V 3 bases, and 13 bases lay outside the gene matches. The CDR3 protein is CASSSRTGGAARAGELFF. The CDR3 DNA reads TGTGCCAGCAGCTCGCGGACAGGGGGCGCAGCTCGGGCCGGGGAGCTGTTTTTT.

The rearrangement links TRBV18 to TRBJ1-2, with TRBD1 identical over 10 bases. J lost 0 bases, V lost 2 bases, and 0 bases had no gene match. Germline V gene data show CDR1 as KGHSH and CDR2 as LQKENI. The CDR3 totals 15 residues. CDR3 loop: CASSPGQGANYGYTF. CDR3 coding DNA: TGTGCCAGCTCACCAGGACAGGGGGCTAACTATGGCTACACCTTC.

The chain couples TRBV11-3 to TRBJ2-5, with 8 positions matching TRBD1. The germline V gene encodes CDR1 SGHNT and CDR2 YENEEA. The CDR3 is made up of 15 amino acids. The V segment lost 0 bases and the J segment 5 bases; nucleotides outside the gene matches: 5. The CDR3 DNA follows: TGTGCCAGCAGCTTAGATCCCCGGGACAGGGAGACCCAGTACTTC. Its protein is CASSLDPRDRETQYF.